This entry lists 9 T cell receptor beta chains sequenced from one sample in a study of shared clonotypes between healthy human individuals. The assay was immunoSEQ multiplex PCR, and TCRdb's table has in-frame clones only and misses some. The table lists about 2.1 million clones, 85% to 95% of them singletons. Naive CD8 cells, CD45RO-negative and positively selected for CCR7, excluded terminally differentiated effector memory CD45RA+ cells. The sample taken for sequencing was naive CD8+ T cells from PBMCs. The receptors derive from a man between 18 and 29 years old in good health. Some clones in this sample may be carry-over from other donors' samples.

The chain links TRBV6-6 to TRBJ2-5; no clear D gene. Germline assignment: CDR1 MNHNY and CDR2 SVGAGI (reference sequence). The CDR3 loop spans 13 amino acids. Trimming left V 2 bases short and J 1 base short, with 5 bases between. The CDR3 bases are TGTGCCAGCAGTTACGAGTCCCAAGAGACCCAGTACTTC. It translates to CASSYESQETQYF.

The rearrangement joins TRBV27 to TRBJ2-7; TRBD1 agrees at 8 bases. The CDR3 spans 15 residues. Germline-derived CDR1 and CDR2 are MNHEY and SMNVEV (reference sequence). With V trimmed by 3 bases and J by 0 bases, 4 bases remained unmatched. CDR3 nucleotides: TGTGCCAGCAGTTTCCTACAGGGGGACTCCTACGAGCAGTACTTC. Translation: CASSFLQGDSYEQYF.

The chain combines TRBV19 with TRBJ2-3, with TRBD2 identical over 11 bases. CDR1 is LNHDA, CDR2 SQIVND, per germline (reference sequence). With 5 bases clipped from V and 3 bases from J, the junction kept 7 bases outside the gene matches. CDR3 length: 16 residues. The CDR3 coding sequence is TGTGCCAGTAGTTCCTTAGCGGGAGGGGGTACAGATACGCAGTATTTT. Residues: CASSSLAGGGTDTQYF.

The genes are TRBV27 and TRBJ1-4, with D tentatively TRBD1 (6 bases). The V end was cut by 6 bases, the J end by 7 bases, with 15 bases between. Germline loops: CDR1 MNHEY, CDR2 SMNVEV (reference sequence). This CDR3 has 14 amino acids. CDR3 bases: TGTGCCAGCAGCCCTCAAGCCAGGGGTGAAAAACTGTTTTTT. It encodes CASSPQARGEKLFF.

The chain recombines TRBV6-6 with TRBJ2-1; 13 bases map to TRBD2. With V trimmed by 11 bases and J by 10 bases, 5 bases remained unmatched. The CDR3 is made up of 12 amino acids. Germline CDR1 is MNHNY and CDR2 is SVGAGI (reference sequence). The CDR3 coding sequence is TGTGCCCTCGGGACTAGCGGGGTAGAGCAGTTCTTC. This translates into CALGTSGVEQFF.

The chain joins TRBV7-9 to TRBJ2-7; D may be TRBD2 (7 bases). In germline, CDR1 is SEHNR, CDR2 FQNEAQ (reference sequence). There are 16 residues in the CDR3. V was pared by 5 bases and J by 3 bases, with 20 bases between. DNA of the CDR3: TGTGCCAGCAGCCCCTCAGAGGGGGGGAATTTCTACGAGCAGTACTTC. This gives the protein CASSPSEGGNFYEQYF. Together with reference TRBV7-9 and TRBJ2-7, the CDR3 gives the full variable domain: DTGVSQNPRHKITKRGQNVTFRCDPISEHNRLYWYRQTLGQGPEFLTYFQNEAQLEKSRLLSDRFSAERPKGSFSTLEIQRTEQGDSAMYLCASSPSEGGNFYEQYFGPGTRLTVT.

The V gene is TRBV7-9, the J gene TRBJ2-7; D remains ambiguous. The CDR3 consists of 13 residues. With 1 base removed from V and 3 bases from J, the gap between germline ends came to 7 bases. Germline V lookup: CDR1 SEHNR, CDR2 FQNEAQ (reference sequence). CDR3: CASSLVNSYEQYF. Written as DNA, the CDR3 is TGTGCCAGCAGCTTAGTCAACAGCTACGAGCAGTACTTC.

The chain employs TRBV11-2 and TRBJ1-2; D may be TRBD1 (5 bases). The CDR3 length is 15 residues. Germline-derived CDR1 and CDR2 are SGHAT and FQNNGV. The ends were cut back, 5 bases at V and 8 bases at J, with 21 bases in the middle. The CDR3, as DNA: TGTGCCAGCAGCCGACGTACTACGATTCAGGGCGGCTACACCTTC. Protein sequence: CASSRRTTIQGGYTF. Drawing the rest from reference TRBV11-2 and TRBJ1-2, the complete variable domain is EAGVAQSPRYKIIEKRQSVAFWCNPISGHATLYWYQQILGQGPKLLIQFQNNGVVDDSQLPKDRFSAERLKGVDSTLKIQPAKLEDSAVYLCASSRRTTIQGGYTFGSGTRLTVV.

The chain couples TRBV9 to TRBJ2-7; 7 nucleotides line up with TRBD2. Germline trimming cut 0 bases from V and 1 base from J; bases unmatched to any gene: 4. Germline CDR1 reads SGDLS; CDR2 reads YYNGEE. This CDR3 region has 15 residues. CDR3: CASSVDREGSYEQYF. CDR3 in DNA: TGTGCCAGCAGCGTAGATAGGGAGGGGTCCTACGAGCAGTACTTC.